The 20 T cell receptor beta chains in this list originate from one sample, sequenced in a study of blood T cell repertoires in COVID-19. Assay used: immunoSEQ multiplex PCR; TCRdb lists only in-frame clones, some missing. The table has about 70,000 clones, 87% seen once. Sequencing was carried out using peripheral blood. Receptor source: a woman between 18 and 29 years old with acute or convalescent COVID-19.

This chain joins TRBV7-9 and TRBJ1-1; D perhaps matches TRBD1 (5 bases). Trimming shortened V by 6 bases and J by 1 base, and 15 bases separated the two germline ends. The germline V gene has CDR1 SEHNR and CDR2 FQNEAQ (reference sequence). CDR3 length: 15 residues. CDR3 protein: CASRPMGGANTEAFF. The CDR3 DNA follows: TGTGCCAGCAGGCCTATGGGGGGAGCGAACACTGAAGCTTTCTTT.

This chain joins TRBV6-5 and TRBJ1-2; 11 bases align to TRBD1. The CDR3 loop spans 15 amino acids. J lost 0 bases, V lost 6 bases, and 3 bases had no gene match. Per the germline V gene, CDR1 is MNHEY and CDR2 is SVGAGI. This CDR3 reads CASSPGQGANYGYTF. The DNA of the CDR3 is TGTGCCAGCAGCCCGGGACAGGGGGCTAACTATGGCTACACCTTC.

J is TRBJ2-5 and V is TRBV15; D gene unclear. Germline CDR1 reads LNHNV; CDR2 reads YYDKDF (reference sequence). The germline V and J ends were trimmed by 1 base and 5 bases, with 5 bases remaining between them. The CDR3 has 12 amino acids. The CDR3 spells CATSRVMETQYF. DNA for the CDR3: TGTGCCACCAGCAGAGTAATGGAGACCCAGTACTTC.

With regard to this clone: The missing conserved phenylalanine or tryptophan at the end of this CDR3 makes a read error likely. The DNA is omitted, as the CDR3 cannot be located on it reliably, and the CDR3 follows TCRdb's listing. This rearrangement joins TRBV7-8 to TRBJ2-3; the table gives TRBD2 as D, unverified against the DNA. The CDR3 extends over 12 residues, inclusive of both ends. Germline-derived CDR1 and CDR2 are SGHVS and FQNEAQ. CDR3 region: CASRPRDFCLMG.

The V call is TRBV9, the J call TRBJ2-3; TRBD2 agrees at 13 bases. CDR1 SGDLS and CDR2 YYNGEE come from the germline V gene. The CDR3 covers 18 residues. The J segment lost 0 bases and the V segment lost 3 bases, leaving 7 bases of the junction unmatched. Here the CDR3 DNA reads TGTGCCAGCAGCGGACCGGGACTAGCGGGACTTAGCACAGATACGCAGTATTTT. Its translation is CASSGPGLAGLSTDTQYF. The variable domain in full, with the rest retrieved from reference TRBV9 and TRBJ2-3, is DSGVTQTPKHLITATGQRVTLRCSPRSGDLSVYWYQQSLDQGLQFLIQYYNGEERAKGNILERFSAQQFPDLHSELNLSSLELGDSALYFCASSGPGLAGLSTDTQYFGPGTRLTVL.

V gene TRBV18 combines with J gene TRBJ1-1; 7 bases match TRBD1. With 3 bases clipped from V and 1 base from J, the junction kept 2 bases outside the gene matches. Germline lookup yields CDR1 KGHSH and CDR2 LQKENI. The CDR3 is 14 amino acids. In DNA form, the CDR3 reads TGTGCCAGCTCACCGGACAGGAAGAACACTGAAGCTTTCTTT. Translated: CASSPDRKNTEAFF.

The genes are TRBV5-1 and TRBJ2-2; TRBD2 matches at 9 bases. Germline V gives CDR1 SGHRS, CDR2 YFSETQ. The CDR3 has 17 residues. J lost 0 bases, V lost 0 bases, and 3 bases had no gene match. CDR3 nucleotides: TGCGCCAGCAGCTTGGCCGGACTAGCGCCGAACACCGGGGAGCTGTTTTTT. Amino acids: CASSLAGLAPNTGELFF. Using reference TRBV5-1 and TRBJ2-2 for the parts outside the CDR3, the full variable domain is KAGVTQTPRYLIKTRGQQVTLSCSPISGHRSVSWYQQTPGQGLQFLFEYFSETQRNKGNFPGRFSGRQFSNSRSEMNVSTLELGDSALYLCASSLAGLAPNTGELFFGEGSRLTVL.

This chain links TRBV18 with TRBJ1-1; no clear D gene. Germline V CDR1 and CDR2: KGHSH, LQKENI. Trimming stripped 6 bases from V and 2 bases from J, with 16 bases between. The CDR3 runs 15 residues. DNA of the CDR3: TGTGCCAGCTCTCGCAACGACGGGATTAACACTGAAGCTTTCTTT. Amino acids: CASSRNDGINTEAFF.

The J gene is TRBJ1-3, the V gene TRBV4-1; D gene uncertain. This CDR3 comprises 15 residues. V shed 1 base and J shed 2 bases, with 9 bases lying between them. Germline CDR1 MGHRA, CDR2 YSYEKL. The CDR3 here is CASSQAISTGNTIYF. In DNA form, the CDR3 reads TGCGCCAGCAGCCAAGCTATTAGTACTGGAAACACCATATATTTT.

This chain uses TRBV28 with TRBJ1-4, with 7 bases matching TRBD1. The CDR3 extends over 16 amino acids. V trimming: 6 bases; J trimming: 4 bases; junction bases outside the gene matches: 11. Germline CDR1 and CDR2: MDHEN and SYDVKM. The CDR3 reads CASSHLADRVNEKLFF. For the CDR3, the DNA is TGTGCCAGCAGCCACCTAGCTGACAGGGTTAATGAAAAACTGTTTTTT.

This rearrangement joins TRBV10-2 to TRBJ1-2, with 10 bases identical to TRBD1. V shed 6 bases, J shed 5 bases, and the junction held 9 bases outside the gene matches. CDR1 is WSHSY, CDR2 SAAADI, per germline. The CDR3 contains 15 residues. CDR3 sequence: CASSPGQGITYGYTF. The CDR3 DNA sequence: TGCGCCAGCAGCCCGGGACAGGGGATTACTTATGGCTACACCTTC.

The chain has TRBV19 and TRBJ1-2; 9 bases match TRBD1. J was trimmed by 2 bases and V by 5 bases; bases with no gene match: 3. The CDR3 extends over 14 amino acids. Germline V CDR1 and CDR2: LNHDA, SQIVND (reference sequence). The CDR3 region has the DNA TGTGCCAGTAGTGTAGGACAGGGGAACTATGGCTACACCTTC. Encoded protein: CASSVGQGNYGYTF.

V and J are TRBV4-2 and TRBJ2-3; maybe TRBD2 (7 bases). The V end lost 4 bases, the J end lost 1 base, and 18 bases lay between the germline ends. Germline-derived CDR1 and CDR2 are LGHNA and YNFKEQ. This CDR3 contains 17 residues. The CDR3 here is CASSLGGGRSGTDTQYF. CDR3 sequence (DNA): TGTGCCAGCAGCCTAGGGGGGGGACGTAGTGGCACAGATACGCAGTATTTT.

The chain employs TRBV28 and TRBJ1-3; D gene ambiguous. V lost 6 bases and J 0 bases, leaving 15 bases between the germline ends. This CDR3 is built from 16 residues. Germline assignment: CDR1 MDHEN and CDR2 SYDVKM. In nucleotides, the CDR3 is TGTGCCAGCAGCCCCGTGGCAGGCAGCTCTGGAAACACCATATATTTT. This gives the protein CASSPVAGSSGNTIYF.

The V and J genes are TRBV9 and TRBJ2-1, with TRBD2 as a possible D gene (6 bases). The length of the CDR3 is 15 residues. CDR1 and CDR2 (germline): SGDLS, YYNGEE. V lost 0 bases and J 0 bases, leaving 7 bases between the germline ends. The CDR3 loop reads CASSVGRGSYNEQFF. CDR3 coding DNA: TGTGCCAGCAGCGTAGGGAGGGGCTCCTACAATGAGCAGTTCTTC.

V gene TRBV18 combines with J gene TRBJ2-7; D perhaps matches TRBD1 (5 bases). This CDR3 has 15 residues. Trimming stripped 1 base from V and 4 bases from J, with 14 bases between. The V gene's germline CDR1 is KGHSH and CDR2 LQKENI. In DNA, the CDR3 is TGTGCCAGCTCACCACAATCAGGGTCGACGTACGAGCAGTACTTC. It translates to CASSPQSGSTYEQYF.

The genes are TRBV28 and TRBJ1-6; TRBD1 matches 8 bases. The junction had 4 bases not matched to a gene; V was cut back by 3 bases and J by 9 bases. Germline CDR1 is MDHEN and CDR2 is SYDVKM. There are 14 residues in the CDR3. CDR3 sequence (DNA): TGTGCCAGCAGTTTTGGACAGGGACCTTCACCCCTCCACTTT. This gives the protein CASSFGQGPSPLHF.

This clone has a single count. The genes are TRBV14 and TRBJ2-7, with D tentatively TRBD1 (5 bases). From germline, CDR1 is SGHDN and CDR2 FVKESK. With 4 bases removed from V and 4 bases from J, the gap between germline ends came to 11 bases. CDR3 length: 13 amino acids. CDR3 loop: CASSRAGFYEQYF. The CDR3 DNA sequence: TGTGCCAGCAGCCGGGCAGGGTTTTACGAGCAGTACTTC.

This chain uses TRBV6-4 with TRBJ2-2, with TRBD2 as a possible D gene (5 bases). V was clipped by 8 bases and J by 3 bases, with 7 bases between them. CDR3 length: 12 residues. In germline, CDR1 is MRHNA, CDR2 SNTAGT. The CDR3 protein is CASASYTGELFF. CDR3 nucleotide sequence: TGTGCCAGCGCTAGCTACACCGGGGAGCTGTTTTTT.

This clone was recorded a few times. The chain joins TRBV6-1 to TRBJ2-4; D uncertain. Per the germline V gene, CDR1 is MNHNS and CDR2 is SASEGT. V was trimmed by 1 base and J by 0 bases, leaving 4 bases between them. The CDR3 is 14 residues long. Here the CDR3 reads CASSEDLAKNIQYF. As DNA, the CDR3 is TGTGCCAGCAGTGAAGACTTAGCCAAAAACATTCAGTACTTC.